This is a list of T cell receptor beta chains from one sample in a study of blood T cell repertoires in COVID-19. This table comes from immunoSEQ multiplex PCR, and its TCRdb copy is limited to in-frame clones, with some not included. The sample has about 210,000 clones, around four fifths seen once. Sequencing input: peripheral blood. All receptors derive from a woman of 80 years or more with COVID-19, enrolled during active disease. CDR3s include the opening cysteine and the closing phenylalanine or tryptophan. The D gene is left open where the match is weak. Size values are once, few and many counts, or a class for expanded clones, and some rows have none.

TGTGCCAGCAGCTTGCCCGCAGTCAGAGCTTTCTTT | CASSLPAVRAFF | TRBJ1-1 | NA | TRBV7-9 | NA
TGTGCCAGCAGGCTAGCGGTTAACACCGGGGAGCTGTTTTTT | CASRLAVNTGELFF | TRBJ2-2 | TRBD2 | TRBV27 | NA
TGTGCCAGCAGTTTAACGACAGGGAAAAGTTTGGTTTTCTTT | CASSLTTGKSLVFF | TRBJ1-1 | TRBD1 | TRBV27 | NA
TGTGCCAGCATGGATGGTACAGCTAACTATGGCTACACCTTC | CASMDGTANYGYTF | TRBJ1-2 | NA | TRBV2 | NA
TGCAGTGCCGAGGGTTTTGAAGCTTTCTTT | CSAEGFEAFF | TRBJ1-1 | NA | TRBV20-1 | NA
TGTGCCAGCAGTGTGAAGGGGGCAGCGTTAAATGGCTACACCTTC | CASSVKGAALNGYTF | TRBJ1-2 | TRBD1 | TRBV2 | few
TGTGCCAGCTCACCGGCCGGACAGGCTCTCTACGAGCAGTACTTC | CASSPAGQALYEQYF | TRBJ2-7 | TRBD1 | TRBV18 | NA
TGTGCCAGCAGCTTGGGTCAGTGGTCTAGCACAGATACGCAGTATTTT | CASSLGQWSSTDTQYF | TRBJ2-3 | NA | TRBV5-6 | NA
TGTGCCAGCAGTTTGGGACAGCGCTATGGCTACACCTTC | CASSLGQRYGYTF | TRBJ1-2 | TRBD1 | TRBV12-3/TRBV12-4 | NA
TGCGCCAGCAGCCCCGGACAGGTCAATGAGCAGTTCTTC | CASSPGQVNEQFF | TRBJ2-1 | TRBD1 | TRBV5-1 | NA
TGTGCCATAGACAGGGCTAATGAAAAACTGTTTTTT | CAIDRANEKLFF | TRBJ1-4 | TRBD1 | TRBV2 | NA
TGTGCCAGCAGGAGCGGTCCTAGCTACGAGCAGTACTTC | CASRSGPSYEQYF | TRBJ2-7 | NA | TRBV3-1/TRBV3-2 | NA
TGTGCCAGCAGCAAAGATATGACAGGGGGCAAAGCCGGGGAGCTGTTTTTT | CASSKDMTGGKAGELFF | TRBJ2-2 | NA | TRBV21-1 | NA
TGTGCCAGCAGGGTAAGCGGACAGGTTGAAGCTTTCTTT | CASRVSGQVEAFF | TRBJ1-1 | TRBD1 | TRBV12-3/TRBV12-4 | NA
TGTGCCCTGGGAGCCAACGGTGGAAACGAAAAACTGTTTTTT | CALGANGGNEKLFF | TRBJ1-4 | NA | TRBV28 | NA
TGTGCCAGCAGCTTAGAAGAGGTGGCAGGGATTGAGCAGTTCTTC | CASSLEEVAGIEQFF | TRBJ2-1 | NA | TRBV11-2 | NA
TGCAGTGCTAATAATCCTTATGGCTACACCTTC | CSANNPYGYTF | TRBJ1-2 | NA | TRBV20-1 | few
TGCAGCGTTGAAGCAAGGGACAGGGGGTCCGGCTACACCTTC | CSVEARDRGSGYTF | TRBJ1-2 | TRBD1 | TRBV29-1 | NA
TGTGCCAGCAGCTCCCATAGTGGTGAGGCCAACGTCCTGACTTTC | CASSSHSGEANVLTF | TRBJ2-6 | NA | TRBV11-1 | NA
TGTGCCAGCAGCCAGGGACAGCTTAATTCACCCCTCCACTTT | CASSQGQLNSPLHF | TRBJ1-6 | TRBD1 | TRBV4-2 | NA
TGTGCCAGCAGCGTAGCTGACAGAGAGCAGTTCTTC | CASSVADREQFF | TRBJ2-1 | NA | TRBV9 | NA
TGCGCCAGCAGCGTGTCAGGGGGCTCGAACACTGAAGCTTTCTTT | CASSVSGGSNTEAFF | TRBJ1-1 | TRBD1 | TRBV5-1 | NA
TGTGCCAGCAGCGACAGGGTTTATGGCTACACCTTC | CASSDRVYGYTF | TRBJ1-2 | TRBD1 | TRBV12-3/TRBV12-4 | few